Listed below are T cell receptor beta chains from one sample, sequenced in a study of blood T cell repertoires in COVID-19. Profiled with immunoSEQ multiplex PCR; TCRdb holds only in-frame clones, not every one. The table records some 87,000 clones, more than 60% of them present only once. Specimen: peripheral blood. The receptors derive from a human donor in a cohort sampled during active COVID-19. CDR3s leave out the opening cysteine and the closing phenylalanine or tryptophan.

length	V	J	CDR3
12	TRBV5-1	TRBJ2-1	ASSSSPGVNEQF
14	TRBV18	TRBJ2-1	ASSLDRVVSYNEQF
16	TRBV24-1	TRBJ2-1	ATSDPIAGAGSYNEQF
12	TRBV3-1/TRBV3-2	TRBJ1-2	ASSHPGGAYGYT
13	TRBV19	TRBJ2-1	ASSLSVERYNEQF
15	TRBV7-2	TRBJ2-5	ASSFSPLAPPAETQY
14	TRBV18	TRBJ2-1	ASSPGTSGRRNEQF
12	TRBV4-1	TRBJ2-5	ASSRGSGQETQY
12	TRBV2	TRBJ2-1	ASSDWSSYNEQF
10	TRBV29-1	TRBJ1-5	SVEQGNQPQH
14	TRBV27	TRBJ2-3	ASSFIAGGPTDTQY
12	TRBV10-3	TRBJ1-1	AIWDREKSTEAF
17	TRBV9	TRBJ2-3	ASSVGPTWAGGGTDTQY
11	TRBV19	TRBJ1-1	ASSPGQGREAF
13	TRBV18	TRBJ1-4	ASSPTGGPDEKLF
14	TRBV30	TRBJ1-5	AWSVGMGRGHQPQH
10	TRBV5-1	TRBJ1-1	ASSSPGTEAF
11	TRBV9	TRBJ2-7	ASSVGGAGEQY
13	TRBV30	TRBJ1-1	AWSVVSTLNTEAF
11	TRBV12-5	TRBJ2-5	ASGSGNAETQY